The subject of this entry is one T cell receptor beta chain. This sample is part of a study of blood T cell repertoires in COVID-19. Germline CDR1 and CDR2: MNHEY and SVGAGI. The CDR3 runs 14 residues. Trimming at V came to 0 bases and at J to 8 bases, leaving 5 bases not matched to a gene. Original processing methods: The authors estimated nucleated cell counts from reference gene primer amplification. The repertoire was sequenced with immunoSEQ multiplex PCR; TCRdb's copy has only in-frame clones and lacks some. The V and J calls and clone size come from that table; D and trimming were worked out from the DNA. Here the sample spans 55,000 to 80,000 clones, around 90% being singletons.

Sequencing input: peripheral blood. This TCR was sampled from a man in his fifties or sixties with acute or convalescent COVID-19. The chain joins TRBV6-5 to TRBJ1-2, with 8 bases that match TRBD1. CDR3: CASSYSGQGGGYTF. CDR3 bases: TGTGCCAGCAGTTACTCTGGACAGGGTGGAGGCTACACCTTC.